There are many counts of the clone carrying this T cell receptor beta chain. Its antigen remains unknown. Germline V lookup: CDR1 SGHAT, CDR2 FQNNGV. The V gene lost 0 bases and the J gene lost 7 bases, with 4 bases spanning the gap. The CDR3 length is 12 residues. RNA transcripts were the template for amplifying TCR beta CDR3 regions. The HTBI primer set drove a first-round RT-PCR of the TCR CDR3. A single record per CDR3 protein comes from TCRdb applying MiXCR to the multiplex PCR reads. Of more than 300,000 distinct CDR3 sequences in the sample, about a fifth are singletons; the top ten hold around two fifths. Patients affected by ophthalmopathy presented a Clinical Activity Score of at least 3, a NOSPECS grade of at least 4, and disease duration below 3 months. A 10 ml volume of fresh peripheral blood provided the PBMCs. This specimen comes from a study of T cells in Graves' hyperthyroidism and ophthalmopathy. About the study: Once the initial diagnosis was made, peripheral blood was obtained before any treatment.

The study, taken as a whole, reports: A 13 V-J signature model discriminated ophthalmopathy versus stable hyperthyroidism.

The sample consisted of blood. The chain is built from TRBV11-2 and TRBJ2-1, with no clear D. This sequence was found in a young man with Graves' ophthalmopathy. For the CDR3, the DNA is TGTGCCAGCAGCTTAGAGTCGAATGAGCAGTTCTTC. Residues: CASSLESNEQFF.